Sequencing of this TCR beta chain was carried out in a study of beta chain features in type 1 diabetes. Overall study findings and caveats: Reduced insertions and increased deletions marked VDJ junctions in type 1 diabetes patients. With patients and controls alike, PCR might favor shorter templates to an equal degree. A greater similarity of naive, central memory and Treg TCRB repertoires was seen among patients than among healthy donors. Shorter TCRB CDR3s, moderately but significantly so, were found in Type 1 diabetes patients in all four CD4+ subsets.

Germline V gives CDR1 SNHLY, CDR2 FYNNEI. V was clipped by 5 bases and J by 13 bases, with 11 bases between them. CDR3 length equals 11 residues. As every portion of the isolated RNA was reverse transcribed, the sequencing read expressed TCRB transcripts. This table comes from immunoSEQ multiplex PCR, and its TCRdb copy is limited to in-frame clones, with some not included. The data contain a few hundred thousand clones, 9.6% of them seen just once; the ten biggest clones take up around 0.66%. This clone was recorded a few times. The antigen is undetermined. The receptor comes from a man in his thirties or forties with type 1 diabetes. What was sequenced was central memory CD4+ T cells from blood. This rearrangement joins TRBV2 to TRBJ2-2, with D unclear. CDR3 sequence: CASSTGPRLFF. As DNA, the CDR3 is TGTGCCAGCAGTACGGGCCCCCGGCTGTTTTTT.